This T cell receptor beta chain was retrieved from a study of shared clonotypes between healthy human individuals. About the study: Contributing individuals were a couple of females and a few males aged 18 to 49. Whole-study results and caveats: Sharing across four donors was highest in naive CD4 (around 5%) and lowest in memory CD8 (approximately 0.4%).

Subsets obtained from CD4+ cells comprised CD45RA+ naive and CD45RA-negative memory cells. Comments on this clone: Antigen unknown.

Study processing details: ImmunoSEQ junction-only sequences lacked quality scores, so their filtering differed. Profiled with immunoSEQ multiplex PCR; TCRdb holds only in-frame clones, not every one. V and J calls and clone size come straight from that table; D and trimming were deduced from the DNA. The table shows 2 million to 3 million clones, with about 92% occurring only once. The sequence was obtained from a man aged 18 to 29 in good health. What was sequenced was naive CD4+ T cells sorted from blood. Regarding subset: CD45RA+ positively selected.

CDR3 loop: CASSLAGREPTDTQYF. The CDR3 bases are TGCGCCAGCAGCTTGGCCGGACGGGAGCCCACAGATACGCAGTATTTT. The rearrangement joins TRBV5-1 to TRBJ2-3, with a weak D call TRBD2 (6 bases). The CDR3 is 16 amino acids. Looked up from germline, CDR1 is SGHRS and CDR2 is YFSETQ. V was pared by 0 bases and J by 2 bases, with 13 bases between.